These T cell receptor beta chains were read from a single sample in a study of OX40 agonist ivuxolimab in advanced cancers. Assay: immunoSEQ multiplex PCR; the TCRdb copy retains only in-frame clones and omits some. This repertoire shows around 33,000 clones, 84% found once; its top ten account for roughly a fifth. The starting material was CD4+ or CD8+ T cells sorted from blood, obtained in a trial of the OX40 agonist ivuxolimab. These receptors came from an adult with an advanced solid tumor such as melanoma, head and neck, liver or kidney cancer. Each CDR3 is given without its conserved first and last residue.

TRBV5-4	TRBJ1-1	ASSSWNTEAF
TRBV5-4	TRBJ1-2	ASSLSGGSGYT
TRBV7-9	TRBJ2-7	ASSPTRGEQY
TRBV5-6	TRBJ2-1	ASSLPGTRGLGSYNEQF
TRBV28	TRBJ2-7	ASSFLTPGTRDYEQY
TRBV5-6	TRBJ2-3	ASSSPTSGRADTQY
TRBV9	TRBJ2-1	ASSAHPRTSGGYEQF
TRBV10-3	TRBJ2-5	AISDRDSETQY
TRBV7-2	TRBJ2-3	ASSLTPLPPDTQY
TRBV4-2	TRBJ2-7	ASSQGFTSGSYEQY
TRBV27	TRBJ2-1	ATKVFAYNEQF
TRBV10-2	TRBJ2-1	ASSVGTPSNEQF
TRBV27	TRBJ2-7	ASSLSSGTGVYEQY
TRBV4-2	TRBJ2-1	ASSQDYRTLNEQF
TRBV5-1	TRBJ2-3	ASSPGQGTPTDTQY
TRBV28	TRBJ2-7	ASKGGRYEQY
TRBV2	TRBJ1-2	ASRTGVNYGYT
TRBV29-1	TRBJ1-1	SVRPVGTENTEAF
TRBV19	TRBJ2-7	ASSIDAGTYEQY
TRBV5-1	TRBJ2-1	ASSLELQPSDEQF
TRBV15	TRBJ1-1	ATSPRHLNTEAF
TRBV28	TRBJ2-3	ASSFGGSTDTQY
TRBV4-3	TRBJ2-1	ASSQEGDRVDNEQF
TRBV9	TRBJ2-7	ASSAGGDHEQY
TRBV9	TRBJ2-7	ASSPASSRVDEQY
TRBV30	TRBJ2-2	AWSSGSRNTGELF
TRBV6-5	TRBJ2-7	ASSYGVVYEQY
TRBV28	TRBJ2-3	ASSFSRDGGRITDTQY
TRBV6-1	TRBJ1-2	ASPGTGDGYT
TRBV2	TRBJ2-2	ASSAYGGAAGELF
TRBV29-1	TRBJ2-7	SVVAQGVYEQY
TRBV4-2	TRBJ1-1	ASSQGQLMNTEAF
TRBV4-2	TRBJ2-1	ASSQVLAGGPYNEQF
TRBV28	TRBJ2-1	ASNRGRTGADNEQF
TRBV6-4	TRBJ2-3	ASSARSTDTQY
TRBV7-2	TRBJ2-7	ASSFWTGPREQY
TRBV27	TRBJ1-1	ASIGQMNTEAF
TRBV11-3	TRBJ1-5	ASAEGHSQPQH
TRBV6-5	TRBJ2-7	ASSRVSPYEQY
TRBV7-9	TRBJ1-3	ASSLLQLSGSGNTIY